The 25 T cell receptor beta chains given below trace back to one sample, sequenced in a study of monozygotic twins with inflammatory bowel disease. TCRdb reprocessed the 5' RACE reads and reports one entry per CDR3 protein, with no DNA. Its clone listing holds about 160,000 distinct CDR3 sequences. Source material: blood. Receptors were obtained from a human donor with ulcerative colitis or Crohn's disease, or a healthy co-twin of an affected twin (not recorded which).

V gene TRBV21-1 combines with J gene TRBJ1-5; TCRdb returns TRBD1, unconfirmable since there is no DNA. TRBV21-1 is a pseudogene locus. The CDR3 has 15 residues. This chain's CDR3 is CASSTRQVGNQPQHF.

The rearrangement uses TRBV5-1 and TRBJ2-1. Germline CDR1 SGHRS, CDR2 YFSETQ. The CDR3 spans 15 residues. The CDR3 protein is CASSSAGSSYNEQFF.

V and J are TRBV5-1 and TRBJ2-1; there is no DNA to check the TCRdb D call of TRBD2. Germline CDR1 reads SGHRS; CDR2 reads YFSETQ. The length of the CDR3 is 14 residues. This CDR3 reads CASSSSGGAFLPFF.

The CDR3 spells CASSIQEGYGYTF. The chain employs TRBV19 and TRBJ1-2. CDR1 is LNHDA and CDR2 is SQIVND in the germline V gene (reference sequence). The CDR3 spans 13 residues. Combining the CDR3 with reference TRBV19 and TRBJ1-2 gives the whole variable domain DGGITQSPKYLFRKEGQNVTLSCEQNLNHDAMYWYRQDPGQGLRLIYYSQIVNDFQKGDIAEGYSVSREKKESFPLTVTSAQKNPTAFYLCASSIQEGYGYTFGSGTRLTVV.

CDR3 in amino acids: CASSPLDSYEQYF. This sequence joins TRBV27 and TRBJ2-7; checking the TCRdb D call of TRBD1 is not possible without DNA. From germline, CDR1 is MNHEY and CDR2 SMNVEV (reference sequence). The CDR3 length is 13 residues.

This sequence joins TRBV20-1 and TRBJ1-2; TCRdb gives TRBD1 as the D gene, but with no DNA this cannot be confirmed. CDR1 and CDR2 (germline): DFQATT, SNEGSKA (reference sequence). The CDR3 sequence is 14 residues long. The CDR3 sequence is CSARGQQDYYGYTF.

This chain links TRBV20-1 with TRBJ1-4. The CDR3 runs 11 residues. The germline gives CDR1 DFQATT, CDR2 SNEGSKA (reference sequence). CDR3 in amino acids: CSARDKEKLFF.

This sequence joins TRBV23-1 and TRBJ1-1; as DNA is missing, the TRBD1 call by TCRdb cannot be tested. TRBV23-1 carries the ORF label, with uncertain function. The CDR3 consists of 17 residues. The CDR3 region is CASSPLRDRVFNTEAFF.

CDR3 protein: CASSLGGDTDTQYF. V is TRBV11-2 and J is TRBJ2-3; the D call from TCRdb, TRBD1, cannot be confirmed without DNA. Germline values: CDR1 SGHAT, CDR2 FQNNGV. The CDR3 runs 14 residues.

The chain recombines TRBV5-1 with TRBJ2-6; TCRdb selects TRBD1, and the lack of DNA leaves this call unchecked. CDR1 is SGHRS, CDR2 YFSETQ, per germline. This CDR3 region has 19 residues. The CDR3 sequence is CASSVPGTLGDSGANVLTF. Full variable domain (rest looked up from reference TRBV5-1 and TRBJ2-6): KAGVTQTPRYLIKTRGQQVTLSCSPISGHRSVSWYQQTPGQGLQFLFEYFSETQRNKGNFPGRFSGRQFSNSRSEMNVSTLELGDSALYLCASSVPGTLGDSGANVLTFGAGSRLTVL.

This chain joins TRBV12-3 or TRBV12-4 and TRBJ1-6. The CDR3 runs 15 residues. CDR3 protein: CASRSKSVGNSPLHF.

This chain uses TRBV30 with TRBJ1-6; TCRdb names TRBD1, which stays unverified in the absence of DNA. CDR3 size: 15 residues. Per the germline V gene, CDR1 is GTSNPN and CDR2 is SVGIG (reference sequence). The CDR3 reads CAWTGVSSYNSPLHF.

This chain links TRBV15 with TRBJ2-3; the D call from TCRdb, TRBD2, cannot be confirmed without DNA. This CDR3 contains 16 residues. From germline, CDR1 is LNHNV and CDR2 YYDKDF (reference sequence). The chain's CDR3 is CATSREQRGATDTQYF.

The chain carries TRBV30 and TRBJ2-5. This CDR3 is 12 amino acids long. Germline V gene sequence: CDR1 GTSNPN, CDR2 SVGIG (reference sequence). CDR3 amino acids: CACVLLRETQYF.

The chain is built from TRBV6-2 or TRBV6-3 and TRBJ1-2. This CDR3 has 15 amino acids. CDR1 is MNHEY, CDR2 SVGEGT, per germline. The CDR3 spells CASSSSFAASYGYTF.

CDR3 loop: CASSSDRQSYGYTF. The V and J genes are TRBV12-3 or TRBV12-4 and TRBJ1-2; TCRdb lists TRBD1, though no DNA is available to test this call. The length of the CDR3 is 14 residues.

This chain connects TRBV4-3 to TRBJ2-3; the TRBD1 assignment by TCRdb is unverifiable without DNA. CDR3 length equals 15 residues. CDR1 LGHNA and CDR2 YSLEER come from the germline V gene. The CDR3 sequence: CASSPRESFLDTQYF.

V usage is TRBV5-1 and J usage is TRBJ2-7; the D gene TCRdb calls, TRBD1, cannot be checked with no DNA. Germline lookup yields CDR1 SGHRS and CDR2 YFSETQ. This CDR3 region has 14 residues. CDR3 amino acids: CASGPGQLSYEQYF.

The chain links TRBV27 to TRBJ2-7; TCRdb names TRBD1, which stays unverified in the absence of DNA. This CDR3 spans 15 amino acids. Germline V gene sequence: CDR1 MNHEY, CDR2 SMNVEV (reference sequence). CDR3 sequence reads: CASSLGPTGFYEQYF.

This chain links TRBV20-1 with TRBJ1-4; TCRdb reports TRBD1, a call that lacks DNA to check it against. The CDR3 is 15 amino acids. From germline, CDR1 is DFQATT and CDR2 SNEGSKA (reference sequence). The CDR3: CSARRAGGTNEKLFF.

The CDR3 here is CASSWTRGSTDTQYF. This sequence joins TRBV5-4 and TRBJ2-3. Germline V gene data show CDR1 as SGHNT and CDR2 as YYREEE (reference sequence). CDR3 length: 15 amino acids. The full variable domain, rest sourced from reference TRBV5-4 and TRBJ2-3, is ETGVTQSPTHLIKTRGQQVTLRCSSQSGHNTVSWYQQALGQGPQFIFQYYREEENGRGNFPPRFSGLQFPNYSSELNVNALELDDSALYLCASSWTRGSTDTQYFGPGTRLTVL.

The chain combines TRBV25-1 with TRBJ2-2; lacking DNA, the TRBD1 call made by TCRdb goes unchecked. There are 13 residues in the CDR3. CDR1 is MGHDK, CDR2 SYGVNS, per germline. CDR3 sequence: CASSERGAGELFF.

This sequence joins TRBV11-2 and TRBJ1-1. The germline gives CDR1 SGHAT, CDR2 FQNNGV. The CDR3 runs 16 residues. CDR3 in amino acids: CASSLVSGRVNTEAFF. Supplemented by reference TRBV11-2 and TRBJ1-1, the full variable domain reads EAGVAQSPRYKIIEKRQSVAFWCNPISGHATLYWYQQILGQGPKLLIQFQNNGVVDDSQLPKDRFSAERLKGVDSTLKIQPAKLEDSAVYLCASSLVSGRVNTEAFFGQGTRLTVV.

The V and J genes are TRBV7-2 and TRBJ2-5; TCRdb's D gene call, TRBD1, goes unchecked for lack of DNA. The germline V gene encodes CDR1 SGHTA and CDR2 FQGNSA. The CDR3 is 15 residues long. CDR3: CASSLAQGRGETQYF. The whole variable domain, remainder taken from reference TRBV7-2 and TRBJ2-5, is GAGVSQSPSNKVTEKGKDVELRCDPISGHTALYWYRQSLGQGLEFLIYFQGNSAPDKSGLPSDRFSAERTGGSVSTLTIQRTQQEDSAVYLCASSLAQGRGETQYFGPGTRLLVL.

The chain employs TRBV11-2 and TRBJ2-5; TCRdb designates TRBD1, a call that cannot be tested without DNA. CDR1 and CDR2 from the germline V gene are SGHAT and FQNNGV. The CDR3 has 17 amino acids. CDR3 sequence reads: CASSLGRQARYQETQYF. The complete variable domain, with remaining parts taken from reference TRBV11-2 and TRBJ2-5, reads EAGVAQSPRYKIIEKRQSVAFWCNPISGHATLYWYQQILGQGPKLLIQFQNNGVVDDSQLPKDRFSAERLKGVDSTLKIQPAKLEDSAVYLCASSLGRQARYQETQYFGPGTRLLVL.